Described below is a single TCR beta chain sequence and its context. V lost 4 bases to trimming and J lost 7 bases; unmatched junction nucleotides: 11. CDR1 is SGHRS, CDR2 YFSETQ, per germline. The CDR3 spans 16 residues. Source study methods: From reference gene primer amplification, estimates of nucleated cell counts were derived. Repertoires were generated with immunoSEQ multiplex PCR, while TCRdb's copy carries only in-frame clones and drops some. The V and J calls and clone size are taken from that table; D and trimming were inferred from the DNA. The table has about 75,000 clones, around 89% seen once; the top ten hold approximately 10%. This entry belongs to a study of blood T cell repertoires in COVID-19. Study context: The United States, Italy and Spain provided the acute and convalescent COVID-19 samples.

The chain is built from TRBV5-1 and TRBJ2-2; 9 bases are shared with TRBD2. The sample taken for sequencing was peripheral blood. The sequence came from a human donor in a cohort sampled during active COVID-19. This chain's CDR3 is CASSQTSGGTGGELFF. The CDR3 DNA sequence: TGCGCCAGCAGCCAGACCAGCGGGGGGACCGGCGGGGAGCTGTTTTTT.